These T cell receptor beta chains were read from a single sample in a study. TCRdb's table, derived via immunoSEQ multiplex PCR, lists solely in-frame clones and lacks some. The sample shows 45,000 to 60,000 clones, 85% to 95% of them seen only once. Sequenced: PBMCs. Receptors were obtained from a man aged 40-50 years with rheumatoid arthritis. The CDR3 runs from the conserved cysteine through the conserved F or W. Each record gives: D gene, V gene, J gene, clone size, CDR3 DNA, CDR3 protein. A D gene is named only where the DNA matches it firmly. Size is stated for part of the rows, as once, few or many counts, or as a class when the clone is expanded.

>-|TRBV30|TRBJ1-3|-
TGTGCCTGGAGTGTACAGGGTGGAAACACCATATATTTT
CAWSVQGGNTIYF
>-|TRBV27|TRBJ2-2|once
TGTGCCAGCGACCCCCCGGGTGCACAGGCACCTGGCACCGGGGAGCTGTTTTTT
CASDPPGAQAPGTGELFF
>-|TRBV18|TRBJ2-3|-
TGTGCCAGCTCACCCCCCGGTGGCACAGATACGCAGTATTTT
CASSPPGGTDTQYF
>-|TRBV11-2|TRBJ2-7|-
TGTGCCAGCAGCTTAGATTTTGCCCTAAGTAAAACCGACTACGAGCAGTACTTC
CASSLDFALSKTDYEQYF
>TRBD1|TRBV7-9|TRBJ2-7|-
TGTGCCAGCAGTTCTTACCGGGACAGCTGGAAGCCCTACGAGCAGTACTTC
CASSSYRDSWKPYEQYF
>TRBD1|TRBV15|TRBJ1-1|-
TGTGCCACCAGCAGCCCAGGGGGCACTGAAGCTTTCTTT
CATSSPGGTEAFF
>-|TRBV9|TRBJ1-2|-
TGTGCCAGCAGCCCCCGGGGCGACAGCAGCTATGGCTACACCTTC
CASSPRGDSSYGYTF
>TRBD1|TRBV6-6|TRBJ2-5|-
TGTGCCAGCAGCCAACCACAGGGGGGTGCTGAGACCCAGTACTTC
CASSQPQGGAETQYF
>TRBD2|TRBV7-3|TRBJ2-5|-
TGTGCCAGCAGCCGCGGGGGGTCAGAGACCCAGTACTTC
CASSRGGSETQYF
>-|TRBV4-3|TRBJ1-1|-
TGCGCCAGCAGCCAAGATATAACAGGGGAAGCTTTCTTT
CASSQDITGEAFF
>-|TRBV5-6|TRBJ2-5|-
TGTGCCAGCAGCTTACTAGGGCCCGGGGAGACCCAGTACTTC
CASSLLGPGETQYF
>-|TRBV27|TRBJ1-6|-
TGTGCCAGCAGCCATTGGGATAATAATTCACCCCTCCACTTT
CASSHWDNNSPLHF
>TRBD1|TRBV6-6|TRBJ1-5|-
TGTGCCAGCAAAAGGGACAGGGGTAGCAATCAGCCCCAGCATTTT
CASKRDRGSNQPQHF
>TRBD2|TRBV10-2|TRBJ2-1|-
TGCGCCAGCAGTGACCGCGCTAGCGGGCGTAACAATGAGCAGTTCTTC
CASSDRASGRNNEQFF
>TRBD1|TRBV5-1|TRBJ1-2|-
TGCGCCAGCAGCATGGGACAGGGGGTTCTAGCTAACTATGGCTACACCTTC
CASSMGQGVLANYGYTF
>TRBD1|TRBV11-1|TRBJ2-7|-
TGTGCCAGCAGCTTAGAGACAGGGGGCACCTACGAGCAGTACTTC
CASSLETGGTYEQYF
>-|TRBV6-5|TRBJ1-1|-
TGTGCCAGCAGTTACGGTGCGGGGAGCACTGAAGCTTTCTTT
CASSYGAGSTEAFF
>-|TRBV28|TRBJ2-7|-
TGTGCCAGCAACCAACTCCGAGGACTCTTCTCCTACGAGCAGTACTTC
CASNQLRGLFSYEQYF
>-|TRBV30|TRBJ1-3|once
TGTGCCTGGAGTCCGCAAGGGCTCGGTGGAAACACCATATATTTT
CAWSPQGLGGNTIYF
>-|TRBV28|TRBJ1-5|-
TGTGCCAGCAGTTTAACGCGGTCCTGGGGCAGTCAGCCCCAGCATTTT
CASSLTRSWGSQPQHF
>TRBD2|TRBV19|TRBJ2-1|-
TGTGCCAGTAGTATTAGCGGGAGCTACAATGAGCAGTTCTTC
CASSISGSYNEQFF
>TRBD2|TRBV25-1|TRBJ2-2|once
TGTGCCAGCAGTAAGTTAGCGGGAGTTGGGACCGGGGAGCTGTTTTTT
CASSKLAGVGTGELFF
>-|TRBV5-4|TRBJ1-2|-
TGTGCCAGCAGCTTGGACGCTCGAGGCTACACCTTC
CASSLDARGYTF
>TRBD1|TRBV29-1|TRBJ2-2|once
TGCAGCGTTGAGGCGCTGGGACAGGGGGAAATCGGGGAGCTGTTTTTT
CSVEALGQGEIGELFF
>-|TRBV11-2|TRBJ2-3|-
TGTGCCAGCAGCTCTGTGTGGCCCCCCACAGATACGCAGTATTTT
CASSSVWPPTDTQYF
>TRBD1|TRBV30|TRBJ1-2|-
TGTGCCTGGAGAAACAACAGGGACAGGGGCCGCTATGGCTACACCTTC
CAWRNNRDRGRYGYTF
>-|TRBV6-6|TRBJ2-2|-
TGTGCCAGCAGTTATTTTGCTAGAGTCACCGGGGAGCTGTTTTTT
CASSYFARVTGELFF
>TRBD2|TRBV9|TRBJ2-7|-
TGTGCCAGCAGCGTAGCGGGAGGGCCGTACGAGCAGTACTTC
CASSVAGGPYEQYF
>-|TRBV2|TRBJ1-5|-
TGTGCCAGCAGTGAAGTCGGCAGCCATAATCAGCCCCAGCATTTT
CASSEVGSHNQPQHF
>TRBD1|TRBV15|TRBJ2-1|-
TGTGCCACCAGCAGAGACCGACAGGGGAGGAATGAGCAGTTCTTC
CATSRDRQGRNEQFF
>-|TRBV6-5|TRBJ2-3|-
TGTGCCAGCAGCTTCGGGGGAGATACGCAGTATTTT
CASSFGGDTQYF
>-|TRBV6-2/TRBV6-3|TRBJ1-5|-
TGTGCCAGCAGTTACGGGGGGGGGCCCCAGCATTTT
CASSYGGGPQHF
>-|TRBV3-1/TRBV3-2|TRBJ2-7|-
TGTGCCAGCAGCCCCGAGCGGAGGGTCTACGAGCAGTACTTC
CASSPERRVYEQYF
>-|TRBV19|TRBJ1-1|-
TGTGCCAGTAGTATTATTCCGGGGGGGAACACTGAAGCTTTCTTT
CASSIIPGGNTEAFF
>-|TRBV28|TRBJ2-1|-
TGTGCCAGCAGTTCCAGGGTCAATGAGCAGTTCTTC
CASSSRVNEQFF
>TRBD1|TRBV7-2|TRBJ1-1|-
TGTGCCAGCAGCTACTTGGGACAGCCGGGAACTGAAGCTTTCTTT
CASSYLGQPGTEAFF
>-|TRBV7-2|TRBJ2-3|-
TGTGCCAGCAGCTTATTCGAAGATACGCAGTATTTT
CASSLFEDTQYF
>TRBD2|TRBV7-3|TRBJ2-3|-
TGTGCCAGCAGCTTAAGTCTAGCGGGCCGAGATACGCAGTATTTT
CASSLSLAGRDTQYF
>TRBD2|TRBV7-8|TRBJ2-2|once
TGTGCCAGCAAGGGACTATACGCGAACACCGGGGAGCTGTTTTTT
CASKGLYANTGELFF
>TRBD2|TRBV29-1|TRBJ2-1|-
TGCAGCCTGAGCGGGAGCTCCTACAATGAGCAGTTCTTC
CSLSGSSYNEQFF
>-|TRBV18|TRBJ2-7|-
TGTGCCAGCTCCCCAGGCAGGGCCTCCTACGAGCAGTACTTC
CASSPGRASYEQYF
>-|TRBV19|TRBJ2-2|-
TGTGCCAGTAGTTTGCAGCCAAACACCGGGGAGCTGTTTTTT
CASSLQPNTGELFF
>-|TRBV6-5|TRBJ1-3|-
TGTGCCAGCAGTAGAGGGACAACTGGAAACACCATATATTTT
CASSRGTTGNTIYF
>-|TRBV7-2|TRBJ2-1|once
TGTGCCAGCAGGGGCTTTCCAAAACCCAATGAGCAGTTCTTC
CASRGFPKPNEQFF
>-|TRBV29-1|TRBJ1-1|-
TGCAGCATAAACAGGGTATACACTGAAGCTTTCTTT
CSINRVYTEAFF
>-|TRBV2|TRBJ1-5|-
TGTGCCAGCAGTAGCCAGCTCAATCAGCCCCAGCATTTT
CASSSQLNQPQHF
>TRBD2|TRBV6-5|TRBJ2-3|-
TGTGCCAGCACCGGACTAGCGGGAGCAGATACGCAGTATTTT
CASTGLAGADTQYF
>TRBD1|TRBV5-1|TRBJ1-1|-
TGCGCCAGCAGCCGGACAGGGAACCAGAACACTGAAGCTTTCTTT
CASSRTGNQNTEAFF
>-|TRBV28|TRBJ1-5|-
TGTGCCAGCAGTTTAAATAGGCTGTATAGCAATCAGCCCCAGCATTTT
CASSLNRLYSNQPQHF
>-|TRBV21-1|TRBJ1-5|-
TGTGCCAGCACCCCTGGGAACAGAAGCAATCAGCCCCAGCATTTT
CASTPGNRSNQPQHF
>TRBD1|TRBV7-2|TRBJ1-5|-
TGTGCCAGCAGCCCCAGGACAGGGACCAGCAATCAGCCCCAGCATTTT
CASSPRTGTSNQPQHF